A single TCR beta chain is shown here with its context. This table comes from immunoSEQ multiplex PCR, and its TCRdb copy is limited to in-frame clones, with some not included. Seen here are about 88,000 clones, less than 85% observed once, and the top ten hold 10% to 12%. These data originate in a study of blood T cell repertoires in COVID-19. CDR3 length equals 15 residues. V was trimmed by 5 bases and J by 5 bases, leaving 18 bases between them. Per germline, CDR1 MNHEY and CDR2 SMNVEV (reference sequence). The specimen was peripheral blood. This receptor was identified in a human donor in a cohort sampled during active COVID-19. The chain has TRBV27 and TRBJ1-1; D unclear. In DNA form, the CDR3 reads TGTGCCAGCAGTCCCACCCCCACGGAGACTACTGAAGCTTTCTTT. This translates into CASSPTPTETTEAFF.